A selection of T cell receptor beta chains follows, all from one sample in a study of vaccination effects on CD4 cells after COVID-19. These receptors have no identified antigens. This table comes from immunoSEQ multiplex PCR, and its TCRdb copy is limited to in-frame clones, with some not included. The table lists about 22,000 clones, roughly 72% of them singletons. This specimen consisted of CD4+ T cells from PBMCs cultured with HCoV-NL63 spike peptides, obtained after COVID-19 vaccination. These receptors were collected from a human donor who received a COVID-19 vaccine. CDR3s include the opening cysteine and the closing phenylalanine or tryptophan. D genes are given only for firm matches. Clone size, where shown, is once, few, many, or a class for clones that have expanded.

d_call clone_size j_call v_call cdr3_nt cdr3_aa
NA NA TRBJ2-3 TRBV20-1 TGCAGTGCTAGTGGCCTAGCAGATACGCAGTATTTT CSASGLADTQYF
NA few TRBJ2-3 TRBV11-2 TGTGCCAGCAGCTTAGACAGGGGTCGCCCAGATACGCAGTATTTT CASSLDRGRPDTQYF
NA once TRBJ1-2 TRBV6-5 TGTGCCAGCGTGAGGGCCGCTAACTATGGCTACACCTTC CASVRAANYGYTF
TRBD1 NA TRBJ2-2 TRBV5-4 TGTGCCAGCAGCTTGAGGGACAGGGGGAACACCGGGGAGCTGTTTTTT CASSLRDRGNTGELFF
NA NA TRBJ2-2 TRBV7-6 TGTGCCAGCAGCTTAGATCTTTTCCGGGAGAGGAACACCGGGGAGCTGTTTTTT CASSLDLFRERNTGELFF
NA NA TRBJ2-5 TRBV5-6 TGTGCCAGCAGCCGTCCGGGAGAAGAAGAGACCCAGTACTTC CASSRPGEEETQYF
NA NA TRBJ2-7 TRBV27 TGTGCCAGCAGGCCGGGGGCGGTTACCAGGTCCCCCCACGAGCAGTACTTC CASRPGAVTRSPHEQYF
TRBD1 few TRBJ2-5 TRBV27 TGTGCCAGCAGTCCCGGACAGGGGAATGCAGAGACCCAGTACTTC CASSPGQGNAETQYF
NA NA TRBJ1-2 TRBV12-3/TRBV12-4 TGTGCCAGCAGGTCTGAGGGTGGTGGCTACACCTTC CASRSEGGGYTF
NA NA TRBJ1-5 TRBV30 TGTGCCTGGAGTGTAGGACCTAATAGCAATCAGCCCCAGCATTTT CAWSVGPNSNQPQHF
NA few TRBJ2-1 TRBV2 TGTGCCAGCAGTGAAAACGGATACAATGAGCAGTTCTTC CASSENGYNEQFF
TRBD1 few TRBJ2-7 TRBV2 TGTGCCAGCAGGGGGAAGGGGGCGCGATACGAGCAGTACTTC CASRGKGARYEQYF
NA NA TRBJ2-6 TRBV18 TGTGCCAGCTCACCACTCGGGGCCCTCTTCTCTGGGGCCAACGTCCTGACTTTC CASSPLGALFSGANVLTF
TRBD1 NA TRBJ2-7 TRBV2 TGTGCCAGCAGCCTCCAGGGGGACTACGAGCAGTACTTC CASSLQGDYEQYF
NA few TRBJ1-2 TRBV4-2 TGTGCCAGCAGCCAAGATCAAAGGAGGCAGGCCTATGGCTACACCTTC CASSQDQRRQAYGYTF
NA NA TRBJ1-4 TRBV2 TGTGCCAGCAGTGATGGAGCTCAGAATGAAAAACTGTTTTTT CASSDGAQNEKLFF
NA NA TRBJ1-1 TRBV10-3 TGTGCCATCAGTGAGTTGGAGGGGGACACTGAAGCTTTCTTT CAISELEGDTEAFF
NA NA TRBJ2-5 TRBV5-1 TGCGCCAGTTACAGACAAGAGGTACAAGAGACCCAGTACTTC CASYRQEVQETQYF
NA large TRBJ1-2 TRBV12-5 TGTGCTAGTGGGCCTGGGTCGGGGGGTGGCTACACCTTC CASGPGSGGGYTF
NA NA TRBJ1-5 TRBV7-2 TGTGCCAGCAGCTTTAGTCAGCGTAATCAGCCCCAGCATTTT CASSFSQRNQPQHF
NA NA TRBJ2-3 TRBV12-3/TRBV12-4 TGTGCCAGCAGACCCGGACAGCTAAATACGCAGTATTTT CASRPGQLNTQYF
NA NA TRBJ1-2 TRBV29-1 TGCAGCGTTACGGCAGCCTCTAACTATGGCTACACCTTC CSVTAASNYGYTF
NA NA TRBJ2-2 TRBV11-3 TGTGCCAGCAGCTTATTTCGGGGACAGAACACCGGGGAGCTGTTTTTT CASSLFRGQNTGELFF